The present entry profiles one T cell receptor beta chain with its context. The antigen is undetermined. Trimming took off 5 bases at V and 5 bases at J, with 15 bases between the two ends. The CDR3 has 14 amino acids. Germline assignment: CDR1 MNHEY and CDR2 SVGAGI. The data were produced by immunoSEQ multiplex PCR, yet TCRdb's version contains in-frame clones alone and is incomplete. The sample has some 150,000 clones, approximately 89% seen once. This sample is drawn from a study of T cell responses to AZD1222 COVID-19 vaccine. Study results and limitations: Spike regions recognized by vaccine-associated CD4 TCRs spanned the protein, led by 160-218 and 743-854. Every sample of the repertoires postdated the peak T cell response.

V gene TRBV6-5 combines with J gene TRBJ1-2; possible D gene TRBD1, 6 bases. The source of this sequence is an adult who received the AZD1222 COVID-19 vaccine. The starting material was peripheral blood, obtained 28 days after the second AZD1222 dose. The chain's CDR3 is CASSNPGHLYGYTF. The CDR3 DNA reads as TGTGCCAGCAGTAACCCGGGACACCTATATGGCTACACCTTC.